What follows are 11 T cell receptor beta chains derived from one specimen sequenced in a study of T cell responses to AZD1222 COVID-19 vaccine. The method was immunoSEQ multiplex PCR; TCRdb's version includes in-frame clones alone and lacks a portion of them. The sample lists 70,000 to 75,000 clones; 87% were seen once. Sequencing was performed on peripheral blood, taken 28 days after the second AZD1222 dose. Source of these receptors: an adult who received the AZD1222 COVID-19 vaccine.

This chain uses TRBV18 with TRBJ2-3, with TRBD2 identical over 7 bases. This CDR3 has 16 residues. Germline CDR1 reads KGHSH; CDR2 reads LQKENI. The V gene end was trimmed by 0 bases and the J gene end by 0 bases; junction bases not matched to a gene: 3. The CDR3 DNA follows: TGTGCCAGCTCACCACCGGCTAGCGGAAGCACAGATACGCAGTATTTT. Translating gives CASSPPASGSTDTQYF.

This chain links TRBV7-6 with TRBJ2-1; a possible D gene is TRBD2 (6 bases). The ends were cut back, 3 bases at V and 0 bases at J, with 15 bases in the middle. From germline, CDR1 is SGHVS and CDR2 FNYEAQ. The CDR3 sequence is 17 residues long. This chain's CDR3 is CASSLGLARSSYNEQFF. CDR3 DNA sequence: TGTGCCAGCAGCTTGGGACTTGCTAGGAGCTCCTACAATGAGCAGTTCTTC.

This chain uses TRBV29-1 with TRBJ2-3; 9 bases agree with TRBD2. After removal of 4 bases from V and 1 base from J, the junction contained 6 bases not matched to a gene. Germline-derived CDR1 and CDR2 are SQVTM and ANQGSEA. This CDR3 contains 15 residues. CDR3 sequence reads: CSVGRLAEGTDTQYF. As DNA, the CDR3 is TGCAGCGTTGGACGACTAGCGGAGGGCACAGATACGCAGTATTTT.

The chain carries TRBV29-1 and TRBJ1-5, with a tentative D call TRBD1 (5 bases). Trimming shortened V by 8 bases and J by 3 bases, and 14 bases separated the two germline ends. Germline V gene lookup returns CDR1 SQVTM and CDR2 ANQGSEA. The CDR3 is 13 amino acids. The DNA of the CDR3 is TGCAGCTTTATCGGAGGGACCAATCAGCCCCAGCATTTT. Translating it yields CSFIGGTNQPQHF.

The V gene is TRBV19, the J gene TRBJ1-2, with a tentative D call TRBD1 (5 bases). With 0 bases removed from V and 4 bases from J, the gap between germline ends came to 15 bases. Germline CDR1 and CDR2: LNHDA and SQIVND (reference sequence). This CDR3 spans 16 amino acids. The CDR3 protein is CASSIDGARGGYGYTF. The CDR3 bases are TGTGCCAGTAGTATAGACGGGGCCCGTGGGGGCTATGGCTACACCTTC.

This clone was recorded only once. CDR3 sequence reads: CASSPATGTGINSPLHF. As DNA, the CDR3 is TGTGCCAGCTCACCTGCAACCGGGACAGGGATTAATTCACCCCTCCACTTT. The chain employs TRBV18 and TRBJ1-6, with TRBD1 matching 9 bases. Germline loops: CDR1 KGHSH, CDR2 LQKENI. The CDR3 is 17 residues long. Germline trimming cut 3 bases from V and 6 bases from J; bases unmatched to any gene: 9.

This clone was found once. The rearrangement links TRBV10-3 to TRBJ2-1, with 8 nucleotides matching TRBD2. CDR3 length equals 16 residues. Trimming cost V 4 bases and J 6 bases; bases outside gene matches: 11. Germline lookup yields CDR1 ENHRY and CDR2 SYGVKD. CDR3 residues: CAISGRGGNAANEQFF. The CDR3 DNA follows: TGTGCCATCAGTGGTCGGGGGGGGAACGCGGCCAATGAGCAGTTCTTC.

This chain links TRBV24-1 with TRBJ1-4; D is unresolved. The CDR3 runs to 12 residues. CDR1 is KGHDR, CDR2 SFDVKD, per germline. Deletions cut 3 bases from V and 7 bases from J, with 5 bases between. This CDR3 reads CATSDPGEKLFF. DNA of the CDR3: TGTGCCACCAGTGATCCAGGTGAAAAACTGTTTTTT.

The genes are TRBV18 and TRBJ1-1; the D is unclear. The CDR3 loop spans 14 amino acids. V lost 2 bases, J lost 7 bases, and 14 bases lay in between. Looked up from germline, CDR1 is KGHSH and CDR2 is LQKENI. The CDR3 DNA sequence: TGTGCCAGCTCACCAGGGGTTCAGACAAGTGAAGCTTTCTTT. Translating gives CASSPGVQTSEAFF.

V and J are TRBV19 and TRBJ1-2; tentatively, D is TRBD1 (5 bases). The V gene lost 4 bases and the J gene lost 7 bases, with 13 bases spanning the gap. The germline V gene has CDR1 LNHDA and CDR2 SQIVND (reference sequence). This CDR3 is built from 13 residues. CDR3 loop: CASSKQGAFGYTF. CDR3 DNA sequence: TGTGCCAGTAGTAAGCAGGGAGCCTTTGGCTACACCTTC.

This rearrangement joins TRBV9 to TRBJ2-1, with 7 bases fitting TRBD1. Per germline, CDR1 SGDLS and CDR2 YYNGEE. There are 15 residues in the CDR3. The V and J ends lost 0 bases and 3 bases, in that order; junction bases with no gene match: 3. In nucleotides, the CDR3 is TGTGCCAGCAGCGTAGCAGGGGGAAACTACAATGAGCAGTTCTTC. The encoded protein is CASSVAGGNYNEQFF.